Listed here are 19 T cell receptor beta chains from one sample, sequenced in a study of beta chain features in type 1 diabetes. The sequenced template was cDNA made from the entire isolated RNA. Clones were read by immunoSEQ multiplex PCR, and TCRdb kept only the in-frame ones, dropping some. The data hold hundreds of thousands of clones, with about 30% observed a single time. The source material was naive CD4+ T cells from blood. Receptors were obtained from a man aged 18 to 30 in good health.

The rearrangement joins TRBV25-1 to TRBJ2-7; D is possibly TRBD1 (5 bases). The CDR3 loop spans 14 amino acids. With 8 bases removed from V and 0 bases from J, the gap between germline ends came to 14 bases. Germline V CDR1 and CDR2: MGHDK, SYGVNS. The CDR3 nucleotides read TGTGCCAGCGAGGCAGGGCCATACTCCTACGAGCAGTACTTC. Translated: CASEAGPYSYEQYF.

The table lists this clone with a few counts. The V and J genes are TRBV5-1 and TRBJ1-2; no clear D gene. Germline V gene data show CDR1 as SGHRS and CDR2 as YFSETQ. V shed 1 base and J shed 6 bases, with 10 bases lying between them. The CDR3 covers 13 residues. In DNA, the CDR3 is TGCGCCAGCAGCTTGATAATGTCCGATGGCTACACCTTC. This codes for CASSLIMSDGYTF.

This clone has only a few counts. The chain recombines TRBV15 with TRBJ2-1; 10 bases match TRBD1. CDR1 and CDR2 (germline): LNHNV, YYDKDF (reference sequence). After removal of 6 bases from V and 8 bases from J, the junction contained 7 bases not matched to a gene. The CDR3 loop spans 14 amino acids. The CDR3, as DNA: TGTGCCACCAGAACACCTGACAGGGGGCATGAGCAGTTCTTC. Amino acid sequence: CATRTPDRGHEQFF.

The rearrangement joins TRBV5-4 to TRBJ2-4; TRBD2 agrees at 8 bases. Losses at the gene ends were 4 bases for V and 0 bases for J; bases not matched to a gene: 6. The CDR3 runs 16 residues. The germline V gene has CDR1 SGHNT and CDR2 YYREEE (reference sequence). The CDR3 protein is CASSPGGAIAKNIQYF. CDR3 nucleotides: TGTGCCAGCAGCCCGGGGGGGGCTATAGCCAAAAACATTCAGTACTTC.

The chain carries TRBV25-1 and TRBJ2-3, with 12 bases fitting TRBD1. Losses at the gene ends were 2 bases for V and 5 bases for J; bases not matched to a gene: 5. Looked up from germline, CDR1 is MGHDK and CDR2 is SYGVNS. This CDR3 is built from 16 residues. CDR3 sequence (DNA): TGTGCCAGCAGTGAAGGGGACAGGGGGCGAAAAGATACGCAGTATTTT. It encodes CASSEGDRGRKDTQYF.

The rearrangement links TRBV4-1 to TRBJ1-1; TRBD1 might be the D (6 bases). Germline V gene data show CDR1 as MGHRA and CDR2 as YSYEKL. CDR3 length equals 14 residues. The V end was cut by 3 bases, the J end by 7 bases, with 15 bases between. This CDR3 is CASSHIIRDIEAFF. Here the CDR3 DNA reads TGCGCCAGCAGCCACATAATCCGGGACATTGAAGCTTTCTTT.

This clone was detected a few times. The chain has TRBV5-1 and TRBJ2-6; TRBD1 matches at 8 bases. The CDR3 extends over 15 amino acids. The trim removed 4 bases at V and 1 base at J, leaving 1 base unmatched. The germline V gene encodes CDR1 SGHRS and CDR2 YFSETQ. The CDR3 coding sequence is TGCGCCAGCAGCGGGGACAGGTCTGGGGCCAACGTCCTGACTTTC. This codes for CASSGDRSGANVLTF.

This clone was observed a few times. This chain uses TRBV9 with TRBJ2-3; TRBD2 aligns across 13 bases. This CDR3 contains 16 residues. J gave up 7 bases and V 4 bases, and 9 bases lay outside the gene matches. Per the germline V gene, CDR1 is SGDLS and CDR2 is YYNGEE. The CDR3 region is CASSSRTSGSVNTQYF. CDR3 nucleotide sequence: TGTGCCAGCAGCTCTCGGACTAGCGGGAGTGTAAATACGCAGTATTTT.

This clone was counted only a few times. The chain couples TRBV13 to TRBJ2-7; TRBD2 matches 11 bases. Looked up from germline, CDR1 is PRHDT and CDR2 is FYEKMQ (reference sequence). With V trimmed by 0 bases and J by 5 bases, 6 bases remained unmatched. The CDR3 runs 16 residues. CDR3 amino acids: CASSLGLAGARDEQYF. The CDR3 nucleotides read TGTGCCAGCAGCTTAGGACTAGCGGGAGCCAGGGACGAGCAGTACTTC.

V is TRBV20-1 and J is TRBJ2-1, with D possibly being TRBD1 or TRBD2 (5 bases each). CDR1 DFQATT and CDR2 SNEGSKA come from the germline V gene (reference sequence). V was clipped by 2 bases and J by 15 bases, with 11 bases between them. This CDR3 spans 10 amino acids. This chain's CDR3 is CSARNGAMFF. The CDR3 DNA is TGCAGTGCTAGAAACGGGGCTATGTTCTTC.

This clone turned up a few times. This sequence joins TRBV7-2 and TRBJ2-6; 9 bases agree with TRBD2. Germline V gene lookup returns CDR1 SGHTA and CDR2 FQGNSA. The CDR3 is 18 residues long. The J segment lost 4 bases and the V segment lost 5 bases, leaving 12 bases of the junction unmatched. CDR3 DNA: TGTGCCAGCAGCCGCTCAGCGGGAGGCCGGAGAGGGGCCAACGTCCTGACTTTC. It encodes CASSRSAGGRRGANVLTF.

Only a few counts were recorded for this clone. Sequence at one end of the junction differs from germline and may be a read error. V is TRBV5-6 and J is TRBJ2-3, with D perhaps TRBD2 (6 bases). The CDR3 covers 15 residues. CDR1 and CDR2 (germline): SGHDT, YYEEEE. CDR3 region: CASSLGLRPPDTQYF. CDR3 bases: TGTGCCAGCAGTTTGGGACTCCGACCCCCAGATACGCAGTATTTT.

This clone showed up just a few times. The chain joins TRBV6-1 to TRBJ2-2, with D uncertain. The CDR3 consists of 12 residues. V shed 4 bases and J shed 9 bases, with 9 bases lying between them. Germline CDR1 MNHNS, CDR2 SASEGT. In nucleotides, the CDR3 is TGTGCCAGCAGTGCGGGTTTCCGGGAGCTGTTTTTT. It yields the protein CASSAGFRELFF.

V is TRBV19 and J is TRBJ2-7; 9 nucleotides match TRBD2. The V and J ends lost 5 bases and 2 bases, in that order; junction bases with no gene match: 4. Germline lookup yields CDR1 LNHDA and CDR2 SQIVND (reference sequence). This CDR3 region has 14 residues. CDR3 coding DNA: TGTGCCAGTAGTCGGGCTAGCGGGACCTACGAGCAGTACTTC. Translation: CASSRASGTYEQYF.

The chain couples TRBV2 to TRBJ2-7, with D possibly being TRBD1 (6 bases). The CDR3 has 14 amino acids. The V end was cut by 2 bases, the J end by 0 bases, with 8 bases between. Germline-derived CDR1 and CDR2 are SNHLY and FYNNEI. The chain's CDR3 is CASSEQGSSYEQYF. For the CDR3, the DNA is TGTGCCAGCAGTGAACAGGGGAGCTCCTACGAGCAGTACTTC.

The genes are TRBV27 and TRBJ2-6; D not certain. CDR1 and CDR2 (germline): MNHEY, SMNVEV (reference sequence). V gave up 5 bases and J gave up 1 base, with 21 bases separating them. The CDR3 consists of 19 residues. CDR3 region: CASSAFSGFAQSGANVLTF. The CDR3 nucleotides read TGTGCCAGCAGTGCATTCAGTGGGTTCGCCCAATCTGGGGCCAACGTCCTGACTTTC.

The CDR3 sequence is CSVGLLASGYEQYF. CDR3 DNA: TGCAGCGTAGGGTTACTAGCGTCGGGCTACGAGCAGTACTTC. The J gene is TRBJ2-7, the V gene TRBV29-1; 7 bases are shared with TRBD2. CDR1 is SQVTM, CDR2 ANQGSEA, per germline. With V trimmed by 6 bases and J by 3 bases, 11 bases remained unmatched. The CDR3 loop spans 14 amino acids.

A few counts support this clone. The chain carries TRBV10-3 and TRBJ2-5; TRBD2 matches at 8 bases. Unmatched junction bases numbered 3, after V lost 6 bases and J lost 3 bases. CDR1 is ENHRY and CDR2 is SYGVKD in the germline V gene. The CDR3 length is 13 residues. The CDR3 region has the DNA TGTGCCATCAGCAGAGCGGGAGAAGAGACCCAGTACTTC. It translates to CAISRAGEETQYF.

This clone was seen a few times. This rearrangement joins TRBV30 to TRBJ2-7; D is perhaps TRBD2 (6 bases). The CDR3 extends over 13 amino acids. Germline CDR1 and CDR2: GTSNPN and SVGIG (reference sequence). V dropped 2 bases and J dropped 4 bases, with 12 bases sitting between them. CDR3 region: CAWSSGEPYEQYF. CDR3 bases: TGTGCCTGGAGTTCGGGAGAGCCGTACGAGCAGTACTTC.